Listed below are T cell receptor beta chains from one sample, sequenced in a study of blood T cells in healthy people across ages. Each CDR3 protein gets one entry after TCRdb re-called the 5' RACE reads with MiXCR. This sample has fewer than 750,000 distinct CDR3 sequences, with approximately 52% found just once. Sequencing used blood. The receptors stem from a woman older than 75 in good health. The CDR3 runs from the conserved cysteine through the conserved F or W. D genes are given only for firm matches. Size tells how often a clone was seen (once, few, many) or the class of an expanded clone, and some rows leave it out.

clone_size	d_call	v_call	j_call	cdr3_aa	cdr3_nt
few	-	TRBV3-1	TRBJ2-2	CASSGLLPGELFF	TGTGCCAGCAGCGGCCTCTTGCCCGGGGAGCTGTTTTTT
-	-	TRBV7-2	TRBJ1-4	CASSLRAGSEKLFF	TGTGCCAGCAGCTTACGGGCAGGGAGCGAAAAACTGTTTTTT
-	-	TRBV13	TRBJ1-4	CASSVDRYNEKLFF	TGTGCCAGCAGCGTTGACAGGTATAATGAAAAACTGTTTTTT
-	-	TRBV5-1	TRBJ2-7	CASSLGSPYNEQYF	TGCGCCAGCAGCTTGGGGAGTCCTTACAATGAGCAGTACTTC
many	TRBD2	TRBV29-1	TRBJ2-3	CSVVSGGTTDTQYF	TGCAGCGTTGTTAGCGGGGGGACCACAGATACGCAGTATTTT
-	TRBD2	TRBV30	TRBJ2-7	CAWTSGRSYEQYF	TGTGCCTGGACTAGCGGACGCTCCTACGAGCAGTACTTC
-	-	TRBV11-2	TRBJ2-7	CASSFNRPYEQYF	TGTGCCAGCAGCTTTAACAGGCCGTACGAGCAGTACTTC
-	-	TRBV6-5	TRBJ2-1	CASSYSEIAVGPHNEQFF	TGTGCCAGCAGTTACTCGGAGATAGCGGTGGGACCCCACAATGAGCAGTTCTTC
-	-	TRBV15	TRBJ2-3	CATHPGGNTDTRYF	TGTGCCACCCACCCCGGAGGAAACACAGATACGCGGTATTTT
-	-	TRBV9	TRBJ2-1	CASSAAVTYNEQFF	TGTGCCAGCAGCGCAGCGGTTACCTACAATGAGCAGTTCTTC
-	TRBD1	TRBV5-1	TRBJ2-1	CASSGTVSYNEQFF	TGCGCCAGCAGCGGGACAGTATCCTACAATGAGCAGTTCTTC